This TCR beta chain stems from a study of blood T cell repertoires in COVID-19. Clones were read by immunoSEQ multiplex PCR, and TCRdb kept only the in-frame ones, dropping some. The table records 330,000 or so clones, 88% of them present only once. This sequence originates from a woman in her 30s who had been exposed to COVID-19. The sequencing sample was made of PBMCs or T cells enriched from blood (not recorded which).

The CDR3 reads CASSSTVSGATNEKLFF. DNA for the CDR3: TGTGCCAGCAGTTCGACAGTTTCCGGCGCAACTAATGAAAAACTGTTTTTT. The chain recombines TRBV27 with TRBJ1-4; TRBD1 is a possible D gene (5 bases). The ends were cut back, 4 bases at V and 0 bases at J, with 15 bases in the middle. The CDR3 sequence is 17 residues long. Germline CDR1 MNHEY, CDR2 SMNVEV (reference sequence).